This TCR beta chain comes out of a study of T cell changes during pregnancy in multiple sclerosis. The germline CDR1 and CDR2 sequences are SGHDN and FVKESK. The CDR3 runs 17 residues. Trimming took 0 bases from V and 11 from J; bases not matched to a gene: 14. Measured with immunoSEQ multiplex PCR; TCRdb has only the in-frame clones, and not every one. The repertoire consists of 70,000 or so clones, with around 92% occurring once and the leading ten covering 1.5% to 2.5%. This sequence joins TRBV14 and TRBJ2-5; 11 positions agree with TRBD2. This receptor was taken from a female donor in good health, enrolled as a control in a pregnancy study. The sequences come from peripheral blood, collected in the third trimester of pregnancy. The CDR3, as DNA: TGTGCCAGCAGCCAAGACTGGAAAACTAGCGGGGGCCGAAGGCAGTACTTC. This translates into CASSQDWKTSGGRRQYF.